A single sample is the source of the 26 T cell receptor beta chains below, sequenced in a study of blood T cell repertoires in COVID-19. The assay was immunoSEQ multiplex PCR, and TCRdb's table has in-frame clones only and misses some. The sample comprises some 300,000 clones, approximately 90% of which are singletons, and over 8% rests with the top ten. Sequencing used PBMCs or T cells enriched from blood (not recorded which). These receptors were obtained from a woman in her thirties or forties who had recovered from COVID-19.

The rearrangement links TRBV2 to TRBJ1-2; maybe TRBD1 (5 bases). This CDR3 spans 14 amino acids. V lost 4 bases and J lost 6, with 15 bases in between. The germline V gene encodes CDR1 SNHLY and CDR2 FYNNEI. DNA for the CDR3: TGTGCCAGCAGTGGAGGCAGGCTAGGGGATGGCTACACCTTC. This gives the protein CASSGGRLGDGYTF.

The chain has TRBV9 and TRBJ2-3, with TRBD1 identical over 9 bases. The CDR3 sequence is 15 residues long. In germline, CDR1 is SGDLS, CDR2 YYNGEE. V shed 3 bases and J 6 bases; nucleotides not matched to a gene: 8. This CDR3 is CASSAKDRGGDTQYF. CDR3 DNA: TGTGCCAGCAGCGCCAAGGACAGGGGCGGGGATACGCAGTATTTT.

This clone was detected only once. The chain couples TRBV10-2 to TRBJ1-1; TRBD1 agrees at 7 bases. Germline loops: CDR1 WSHSY, CDR2 SAAADI. This CDR3 region has 13 residues. The ends lost 8 bases at V and 7 bases at J; junction bases unmatched: 10. The CDR3 spells CASLPQGVGEAFF. The CDR3 nucleotides are TGCGCCAGCCTGCCCCAGGGGGTCGGTGAAGCTTTCTTT.

The genes are TRBV5-6 and TRBJ2-7; TRBD1 agrees at 9 bases. This CDR3 spans 14 amino acids. After removal of 3 bases from V and 6 bases from J, the junction contained 7 bases not matched to a gene. Germline V CDR1 and CDR2: SGHDT, YYEEEE. The CDR3 nucleotides read TGTGCCAGCAGCTCCGGGACAGGGATTCGCGAGCAGTACTTC. This sequence encodes CASSSGTGIREQYF. Variable domain in full (rest from reference TRBV5-6 and TRBJ2-7): DAGVTQSPTHLIKTRGQQVTLRCSPKSGHDTVSWYQQALGQGPQFIFQYYEEEERQRGNFPDRFSGHQFPNYSSELNVNALLLGDSALYLCASSSGTGIREQYFGPGTRLTVT.

V usage is TRBV7-3 and J usage is TRBJ2-1; the D gene is possibly TRBD1 (6 bases). The germline V gene encodes CDR1 SGHTA and CDR2 FQGTGA. This CDR3 is built from 14 residues. The V end lost 5 bases, the J end lost 4 bases, and 12 bases lay between the germline ends. The DNA of the CDR3 is TGTGCCAGCAGCACTCTGGACAGTTACAATGAGCAGTTCTTC. Its protein is CASSTLDSYNEQFF.

This chain uses TRBV12-3 or TRBV12-4 with TRBJ1-1; weak D call: TRBD1 (6 bases). The CDR3 loop spans 13 amino acids. The V end lost 7 bases, the J end lost 3 bases, and 12 bases lay between the germline ends. CDR3 coding DNA: TGTGCCAGCACCCGGACAGAAGACACTGAAGCTTTCTTT. This translates into CASTRTEDTEAFF.

V gene TRBV2 combines with J gene TRBJ2-5, with 7 bases lining up with TRBD1. V lost 3 bases, J lost 1 base, and 5 bases stayed unmatched. Germline lookup yields CDR1 SNHLY and CDR2 FYNNEI. This CDR3 is 15 amino acids long. The CDR3 DNA follows: TGTGCCAGCAGTGAGGACAGGAGAGCCCAAGAGACCCAGTACTTC. Its protein is CASSEDRRAQETQYF.

The genes are TRBV6-5 and TRBJ1-2; 7 nucleotides line up with TRBD1. Unmatched junction bases numbered 8, after V lost 4 bases and J lost 0 bases. This CDR3 has 16 amino acids. Germline V gene sequence: CDR1 MNHEY, CDR2 SVGAGI. CDR3 DNA: TGTGCCAGCAGTTGGCTAGGACAGGAGTCTAACTATGGCTACACCTTC. Encoded protein: CASSWLGQESNYGYTF.

The rearrangement uses TRBV4-3 and TRBJ2-1; TRBD1 aligns across 7 bases. Germline V gene lookup returns CDR1 LGHNA and CDR2 YSLEER. Germline trimming cut 0 bases from V and 7 bases from J; bases unmatched to any gene: 6. The length of the CDR3 is 15 residues. CDR3 in amino acids: CASSQEGTARNEQFF. The CDR3 coding sequence is TGCGCCAGCAGCCAAGAAGGGACAGCGAGAAATGAGCAGTTCTTC.

The chain employs TRBV4-1 and TRBJ2-7; 10 bases line up with TRBD2. The CDR3 length is 15 residues. Losses at the gene ends were 4 bases for V and 6 bases for J; bases not matched to a gene: 9. Germline V lookup: CDR1 MGHRA, CDR2 YSYEKL. CDR3 region: CASSLASGSPTEQYF. The CDR3 bases are TGCGCCAGCAGCCTTGCTAGCGGGAGCCCCACCGAGCAGTACTTC.

V gene TRBV18 combines with J gene TRBJ2-7; 10 bases fit TRBD2. V shed 4 bases and J 4 bases; nucleotides not matched to a gene: 4. The CDR3 has 14 amino acids. Germline CDR1 and CDR2: KGHSH and LQKENI. CDR3 loop: CASSLGLAEYEQYF. In DNA form, the CDR3 reads TGTGCCAGCTCACTAGGACTAGCGGAATACGAGCAGTACTTC.

V usage is TRBV18 and J usage is TRBJ2-3, with 7 bases fitting TRBD1. Germline V lookup: CDR1 KGHSH, CDR2 LQKENI. V shed 4 bases, J shed 0 bases, and the junction held 4 bases outside the gene matches. The CDR3 sequence is 15 residues long. The CDR3: CASSQTGFSTDTQYF. In DNA form, the CDR3 reads TGTGCCAGCTCACAGACAGGGTTTAGCACAGATACGCAGTATTTT.

The V gene is TRBV6-5, the J gene TRBJ2-3, with D uncertain. CDR3 size: 15 residues. Germline-derived CDR1 and CDR2 are MNHEY and SVGAGI. Trimming shortened V by 5 bases and J by 1 base, and 13 bases separated the two germline ends. CDR3 DNA: TGTGCCAGCAGTACGACGGTAGGAGGCACAGATACGCAGTATTTT. Amino acids: CASSTTVGGTDTQYF.

The chain recombines TRBV10-3 with TRBJ2-2, with a tentative D call TRBD1 (5 bases). V dropped 7 bases and J dropped 5 bases, with 14 bases sitting between them. The CDR3 totals 14 residues. Germline CDR1 reads ENHRY; CDR2 reads SYGVKD. The CDR3 DNA sequence: TGTGCCATCAAAAGGGGCGTCCAAACCGGGGAGCTGTTTTTT. Translation: CAIKRGVQTGELFF.

The chain links TRBV28 to TRBJ1-5, with TRBD1 matching 9 bases. The V gene's germline CDR1 is MDHEN and CDR2 SYDVKM. The V and J ends lost 6 bases and 3 bases, in that order; junction bases with no gene match: 9. This CDR3 has 16 residues. This CDR3 reads CASRSPGTGSNQPQHF. For the CDR3, the DNA is TGTGCCAGCAGGTCCCCGGGGACAGGGTCCAATCAGCCCCAGCATTTT.

This chain connects TRBV11-3 to TRBJ2-1, with 11 positions matching TRBD2. Germline assignment: CDR1 SGHNT and CDR2 YENEEA. The CDR3 runs 16 residues. Germline trimming cut 4 bases from V and 2 bases from J; bases unmatched to any gene: 4. Here the CDR3 reads CASSSSGRSPYNEQFF. In nucleotides, the CDR3 is TGTGCCAGCAGCTCTAGCGGGAGGAGTCCCTACAATGAGCAGTTCTTC. Drawing the rest from reference TRBV11-3 and TRBJ2-1, the complete variable domain is EAGVVQSPRYKIIEKKQPVAFWCNPISGHNTLYWYLQNLGQGPELLIRYENEEAVDDSQLPKDRFSAERLKGVDSTLKIQPAELGDSAVYLCASSSSGRSPYNEQFFGPGTRLTVL.

The V and J genes are TRBV5-1 and TRBJ2-3; tentative D call: TRBD1 (6 bases). The CDR3 runs to 14 residues. V dropped 0 bases and J dropped 6 bases, with 11 bases sitting between them. CDR1 and CDR2 (germline): SGHRS, YFSETQ. CDR3 bases: TGCGCCAGCAGCTTGGGGGGGCCCCACGATACGCAGTATTTT. This codes for CASSLGGPHDTQYF.

This chain uses TRBV28 with TRBJ2-7, with D perhaps TRBD1 (6 bases). Germline values: CDR1 MDHEN, CDR2 SYDVKM. V lost 5 bases to trimming and J lost 9 bases, with 20 bases between them. The CDR3 has 14 residues. The DNA of the CDR3 is TGTGCCAGCAGTCCCGGACAGAGGAGTTATGGGCAGTACTTC. As protein: CASSPGQRSYGQYF.

In this sample, this clone turned up once. The chain joins TRBV27 to TRBJ1-6; 8 bases are shared with TRBD1. The length of the CDR3 is 15 residues. With V trimmed by 6 bases and J by 4 bases, 5 bases remained unmatched. Per germline, CDR1 MNHEY and CDR2 SMNVEV (reference sequence). Written as DNA, the CDR3 is TGTGCCAGCAGCCAACGACAGGGGTATAATTCACCCCTCCACTTT. Translated, it gives CASSQRQGYNSPLHF.

This chain links TRBV18 with TRBJ1-1; D is ambiguous. The CDR3 totals 16 residues. V was trimmed by 6 bases and J by 0 bases, leaving 17 bases between them. From germline, CDR1 is KGHSH and CDR2 LQKENI. The DNA of the CDR3 is TGTGCCAGCTCCCCGACCCTGGCAGGCATGAACACTGAAGCTTTCTTT. This translates into CASSPTLAGMNTEAFF.

The chain has TRBV11-3 and TRBJ2-2; D unresolved. The V end was cut by 1 base, the J end by 2 bases, with 8 bases between. The CDR3 runs 15 residues. Germline CDR1 and CDR2: SGHNT and YENEEA. The CDR3 DNA reads TGTGCCAGCAGCTTAGTTAATCTCAACACCGGGGAGCTGTTTTTT. Encoded protein: CASSLVNLNTGELFF.

This clone was picked up one time. The chain is built from TRBV2 and TRBJ2-7, with D possibly TRBD2 on 5 matching bases. The CDR3 is made up of 15 amino acids. The V gene's germline CDR1 is SNHLY and CDR2 FYNNEI. Trimming stripped 0 bases from V and 7 bases from J, with 16 bases between. The CDR3, as DNA: TGTGCCAGCAGTGAAGCGCTAGCCGGAGCGGAAGAGCAGTACTTC. Residues: CASSEALAGAEEQYF.

This chain connects TRBV28 to TRBJ2-7; 11 nucleotides agree with TRBD1. The CDR3 is 17 amino acids. Per germline, CDR1 MDHEN and CDR2 SYDVKM. V was pared by 6 bases and J by 3 bases, with 13 bases of the junction left unmatched. CDR3 amino acids: CASRDRGLAGANYEQYF. For the CDR3, the DNA is TGTGCCAGCAGGGACAGGGGGCTGGCGGGGGCCAACTACGAGCAGTACTTC.

V gene TRBV2 combines with J gene TRBJ2-2; D possibly corresponds to TRBD2 (5 bases). V was shortened by 2 bases and J by 4 bases, with 11 bases between the two germline ends. The V gene's germline CDR1 is SNHLY and CDR2 FYNNEI. The CDR3 spans 15 residues. CDR3 sequence: CASSEKDYVTGELFF. CDR3 sequence (DNA): TGTGCCAGCAGTGAAAAAGACTACGTCACCGGGGAGCTGTTTTTT.

A single count supports this clone. The chain is built from TRBV7-3 and TRBJ2-5; 13 positions agree with TRBD2. In germline, CDR1 is SGHTA, CDR2 FQGTGA. This CDR3 is 17 amino acids long. The V and J ends lost 1 base and 6 bases, in that order; junction bases with no gene match: 8. CDR3 region: CASSLNPRTSGSQTQYF. The DNA for the CDR3 is TGTGCCAGCAGCTTAAATCCGCGGACTAGCGGGAGCCAGACCCAGTACTTC.

The chain's CDR3 is CASSTKGRGGTGELFF. CDR3 DNA sequence: TGTGCCAGCAGCACAAAGGGGCGGGGTGGAACCGGGGAGCTGTTTTTT. The V and J genes are TRBV13 and TRBJ2-2; perhaps TRBD2 as D (6 bases). Looked up from germline, CDR1 is PRHDT and CDR2 is FYEKMQ (reference sequence). There are 16 residues in the CDR3. V gave up 5 bases and J gave up 5 bases, with 18 bases separating them.